These T cell receptor beta chains were read from a single sample in a study of cytomegalovirus exposure and HLA in healthy donors. The table came from immunoSEQ multiplex PCR; TCRdb's copy has only in-frame clones and leaves some out. This table has some 160,000 clones, over 60% appearing once. The sequencing input was PBMCs. The receptors shown here come from a woman aged 25 to 39 in good health and CMV-seronegative. Each CDR3 is given with its conserved first and last residue. The D gene is left open where the match is weak. Expanded clones are given a class, and other clones once, few, many or no size at all.

D gene	V gene	J gene	clone size	CDR3 protein	CDR3 DNA
TRBD1	TRBV19	TRBJ2-2	.	CASMGEGATFYTGELFF	TGTGCCAGTATGGGCGAGGGGGCTACCTTTTACACCGGGGAGCTGTTTTTT
.	TRBV10-3	TRBJ1-4	.	CAISPGFSRKNIEKLFF	TGTGCCATCAGCCCAGGGTTTTCCCGAAAAAATATTGAAAAACTGTTTTTT
TRBD1	TRBV10-3	TRBJ1-2	.	CAISPSTGTDENYGYTF	TGTGCCATCAGCCCGTCCACCGGGACAGACGAAAACTATGGCTACACCTTC
TRBD1	TRBV5-7	TRBJ2-4	.	CASSLAGAGTGRNIQYF	TGTGCCAGCAGCTTGGCCGGCGCTGGGACAGGGCGTAACATTCAGTACTTC
.	TRBV20-1	TRBJ1-2	.	CSLLYGYTF	TGCAGCCTTCTCTATGGCTACACCTTC
TRBD2	TRBV5-1	TRBJ2-2	once	CASSPGLAGPQGGELFF	TGCGCCAGCAGCCCTGGACTAGCGGGACCCCAAGGCGGGGAGCTGTTTTTT
.	TRBV10-3	TRBJ2-7	.	CAIRTLHEQYF	TGTGCCATCAGGACTCTTCACGAGCAGTACTTC
.	TRBV18	TRBJ1-1	.	CASSPTTDMNTEAFF	TGTGCCAGCTCACCAACGACGGACATGAACACTGAAGCTTTCTTT
.	TRBV2	TRBJ1-1	.	CASSDSPEAFF	TGTGCCAGCAGCGACAGTCCTGAAGCTTTCTTT
TRBD1	TRBV27	TRBJ1-1	.	CASSPWDRRNTEAFF	TGTGCCAGCAGTCCCTGGGACAGACGGAACACTGAAGCTTTCTTT
.	TRBV6-6	TRBJ1-1	.	CASSYSAPENTEAFF	TGTGCCAGCAGTTACTCGGCCCCAGAGAACACTGAAGCTTTCTTT
TRBD1	TRBV7-6	TRBJ1-4	.	CASSEADRGNEKLFF	TGTGCCAGCAGCGAGGCGGACAGGGGGAATGAAAAACTGTTTTTT
TRBD2	TRBV19	TRBJ2-5	.	CASSIDASGPQETQYF	TGTGCCAGTAGTATAGACGCTAGCGGACCCCAAGAGACCCAGTACTTC
TRBD1	TRBV7-2	TRBJ1-1	.	CASSSTGPHTEAFF	TGTGCCAGCAGCTCGACAGGGCCACACACTGAAGCTTTCTTT
TRBD1	TRBV19	TRBJ1-5	.	CASSIQGARLQPQHF	TGTGCCAGTAGTATCCAGGGGGCGAGGCTTCAGCCCCAGCATTTT
.	TRBV15	TRBJ1-2	.	CATSSARGNYGYTF	TGTGCCACCAGCTCTGCCAGGGGTAACTATGGCTACACCTTC
.	TRBV10-3	TRBJ1-5	.	CAISESGQGGNQPQHF	TGTGCCATCAGTGAGTCAGGGCAGGGTGGAAATCAGCCCCAGCATTTT
TRBD1	TRBV6-5	TRBJ1-5	.	CASGWGQGAGLLQHF	TGTGCCAGCGGATGGGGACAGGGTGCGGGATTGCTCCAGCATTTT